This T cell receptor (beta chain) was identified in a study of cytomegalovirus exposure and HLA in healthy donors (dated by TCRdb to 2015 to 2018). For the wider study: In an earlier analysis of about 560 of the donors, approximately 260 Gb of sequence data and roughly 100 million unique TCR beta sequences from roughly 190 million T cells were reported. Alongside the repertoire data, information on donor age, sex, ethnicity and CMV serostatus was compiled. A later genetic analysis used genome-wide SNP genotypes for about 60% of the 666 donors, treating that subset as a discovery cohort. Because of strong linkage in the cohort, five DR-DQ haplotypes were treated as single units for association and clustering. HLA typing included class I and class II loci at four-digit resolution. To decide whether each TCR beta V gene segment behaved as functional or pseudogenic, an earlier analysis of over 500 of the donors relied on high-throughput TCR beta sequencing. The study aimed to test whether cataloging public T cell receptors could reveal signatures of past pathogen exposure. A later analysis re-examined previously published TCR beta repertoires from roughly 720 donors and added high-resolution HLA genotyping to investigate patterns of TCR occurrence. Among the roughly 390 genotyped donors, more than 70% belonged to the genetic ancestry cluster associated with self-reported Caucasian donors. Rather than using new phenotypic data, the later analysis identified candidate immune exposures from TCR beta sequences and from how often those sequences occurred across donors. All discovery cohort repertoires had been generated using a single sequencing platform. Besides the first cohort of under 700 subjects, a separate validation cohort made up of 120 different subjects was used. The study combined high-throughput TCR immunosequencing, statistical association of individual TCRs with disease status, and machine learning to predict cytomegalovirus infection status. Among some 400 genotyped donors of the cohort, an average of around 240,000 unique TCR beta nucleotide sequences were sequenced per donor, around 20% of them non-productive. The number of typed donors differed by locus: roughly 620-640 for A, B, C, DRB1 and DQB1; approximately 530 for DQA1; around 610 for DPA1; and 450 to 480 for DPB1. The study used immunosequencing to profile the T cell repertoires of about 670 subjects and linked those repertoires to cytomegalovirus serostatus. Approximately 300 gigabases of sequencing data and around 80 million unique TCR sequences made up an early release that covered over 550 HLA-typed donors. On the study overall, not on this receptor specifically: In a later genetic analysis, a missense DCLRE1C variant was associated with V-gene and J-gene trimming of TCR beta chains, and the association was replicated in an independent cohort. A further reported finding was that TCR beta sequences accurately predicted the HLA-A and HLA-B alleles for most subjects in the first cohort. The classifier was reported to diagnose cytomegalovirus status with high specificity and sensitivity in both the original cohort and the validation cohort. While some public TCRs were present in many individuals, most TCR sequences turned up only very rarely across donors. In a later analysis, HLA-associated TCR beta chains were found to be more clonally expanded and to have lower generation probabilities than equally common non-associated chains. Linkage disequilibrium might explain the correlated functional status among segregating V segments, but an unknown experimental factor could not be excluded. The sequencing pipeline was judged likely to have produced a cluster of highly shared sequence variants as a technical artifact. HLA typing was unavailable for some donors at each locus, so association tests used only the typed subset. The authors suggested that the approach could potentially be generalized to other disease states and immunological phenotypes. The 87-base-pair reads could not distinguish some IMGT-functional V segments, including TRBV6-2 and TRBV6-3, so those segments were excluded. When HLA alleles, especially DR and DQ, strongly co-occurred, attributing TCR associations to individual alleles was difficult. A later analysis found that TCR association rates varied across HLA loci, with DRB1 alleles showing the most associated TCRs and HLA-C alleles the fewest. At a false discovery rate of 0.05, a later analysis linked fewer than 20,000 TCR beta sequences to specific HLA alleles. According to a later analysis, parvovirus B19, influenza, CMV and Epstein-Barr virus appeared linked to several top co-occurrence clusters. Seventeen rarely observed V segments, including chromosome 9 orphons, were excluded from the earlier analysis of approximately 600 of the donors because counts were too low. For the cohort, immune exposure information was limited to CMV serostatus. Compared with the approximately 700-donor mean, donors in an Asian-associated ancestry cluster had fewer N-insertions in productive TCRs, according to a later genetic analysis. According to a later analysis, most CMV-associated TCR beta chains appeared to be HLA-restricted, and the HLA associations seemed to be driven largely by CMV exposure. A total of 150 to 200 TCR beta chains were listed by the study as associated with cytomegalovirus. Only TCR beta chains were sequenced in this cohort, and the absence of alpha or paired-chain data limited detectable features. Three of the identified cytomegalovirus-associated TCR beta chains were confirmed in vitro to be specific for cytomegalovirus antigens. Presence/absence analyses assumed roughly uniform sequencing depth across donors, an assumption that may not hold. Broadly in line with IMGT annotations, most TCR beta V segments showed up in productive rearrangements about 90% or about 30% of the time in an earlier analysis of around 600 of the donors.

For this clone: No antigen is known for it. No much larger clone exists at a distance of one base, and base qualities are not known.

Trimmed from V: 4 bases; trimmed from J: 3 bases; junction bases lacking a gene match: 8. The CDR3 has 15 amino acids, counting the end cysteine and phenylalanine. Left in the record is the CDR3 DNA by itself, 45 bases read in frame from the first base. In the germline V gene, CDR1 corresponds to MGHRA and CDR2 to YSYEKL. The library was prepared using the immunoSEQ multiplex PCR assay. For the multiplex PCR, a mixture combining 60 forward primers for TCR Vbeta segments and 13 reverse primers for TCR Jbeta segments was used. The CDR3 region of rearranged TCR beta genes was amplified from genomic DNA with a multiplex PCR assay. On the Illumina HiSeq System, the amplified TCR beta libraries were sequenced as 87-base-pair reads. The original pipeline was this. In a later analysis, around 80 million unique TCR beta chains were counted across the approximately 640 repertoires, and around 10 million of these chains were shared by at least two donors. A nearest-neighbor algorithm error-corrected the raw reads and collapsed the reads into unique sequences, merging closely related sequences to remove PCR and sequencing errors. Alignment of CDR3 sequences to IMGT reference sequences was used to assign V, D and J gene segments. For a sequence to be retained, a match of at least six nucleotides was required to both a V gene segment and a J gene segment. A rearrangement was called productive if the CDR3 had no stop codons and remained in frame with V and J, and every other rearrangement was called non-productive. Following IMGT convention, CDR3 was defined as the stretch from the second conserved V-encoded cysteine to the conserved J-encoded phenylalanine. The earlier analysis of about 530 of the donors excluded any sequence lacking an unambiguous match to a single V gene segment. In an earlier analysis of 450 to 750 of the donors, a V segment was called functional when productive rearrangements were above 56.7%, and segregating when the standard deviation between donors exceeded 5%. To diagnose cytomegalovirus status from the catalog of TCR beta chain sequences, a statistical classification framework was built. In a later analysis, V and J genes were assigned by comparing TCR nucleotide sequences against IMGT/GENE-DB human TR gene sequences. In a later analysis, CDR3 sequences and most-parsimonious VDJ recombination scenarios were assigned using the TCRdist pipeline. In a later analysis, each TCR beta chain was defined by its CDR3 amino acid sequence together with its V-gene family, and reads lacking a unique V-gene family were excluded. As a way to deal with suspected cross-contamination and a sequencing artifact, a later analysis dropped 640 or so nucleotide sequences that were highly shared and had low generation probability. In a later analysis, a clonal expansion index was calculated for each public chain from normalized within-repertoire ranks of inferred template counts. In a later analysis, generation probabilities were computed with a VDJ recombination model fitted to out-of-frame rearrangements, and the resulting probabilities were checked against IGoR. Hypergeometric tests were used in a later analysis to score TCR-TCR, TCR-HLA and TCR-CMV co-occurrence, with a repertoire-size bias correction applied to the TCR pairs. False discovery rates were estimated in a later analysis by permuting HLA or CMV assignments 20 times. A later analysis grouped co-occurring TCRs with DBSCAN, adding TCRdist sequence similarity when clustering within HLA-allele-positive subsets. For co-occurrence clustering, repertoires with fewer than 30,000 or more than 120,000 public chains were excluded, along with five repertoires with anomalous nucleotide sharing. TCRdb re-hosts the immuneACCESS table, in-frame sequences only. Its copies lack some clones; in the studies checked, an unresolved V gene accounts for under half of them, and the cause for the rest is not known. Clone size and the V and J calls come from that table; the DNA yielded D and trimming. Across this sample there are approximately 100,000 clones, with roughly a tenth seen only once. Of the sample, 4.5% to 6% falls within the top ten clones.

The cohort was made up of 650 to 700 healthy bone marrow donors. At the time of sampling, all cohort members were nominally healthy, though unrecorded immune exposures were likely present. The donor was CMV seropositive and was included in the group of 250 to 300 seropositive cohort members. A peripheral blood sample was provided by each donor, and peripheral blood mononuclear cells were used for TCR beta sequencing. Genomic DNA extraction from the blood cell samples was performed with the Qiagen DNeasy Blood Extraction Kit. This clonotype was sampled from a man over 45 in good health and CMV-seropositive. The rearrangement combines TRBV4-1 with TRBJ1-2; 7 nucleotides in the junction match TRBD1. Source material: PBMCs. The DNA sequence follows: TGCGCCAGCAGCCGACTGGGACAGCGGGACTATGGCTACACCTTC. It codes for CASSRLGQRDYGYTF.